The T cell receptor beta chain described here comes from a study of CD8 T cells in Susac syndrome. Per the germline V gene, CDR1 is MDHEN and CDR2 is SYDVKM. The CDR3 consists of 17 residues. Trimming took off 2 bases at V and 7 bases at J, with 23 bases between the two ends. An amount of RNA that ranged from about 0.45 to 1 ug was reverse transcribed with random hexamers. TCRdb ran MiXCR on the immunoSEQ multiplex PCR reads and lists one entry per CDR3 protein. Among roughly 190,000 distinct CDR3 sequences listed, 95% were seen once. Specimen: CD8+ T cells from PBMCs. The genes are TRBV28 and TRBJ2-5; tentative D call: TRBD2 (7 bases). The origin of this receptor is a human donor with Susac syndrome. The CDR3 is CASSLKGGTAVVGTQYF. CDR3 nucleotides: TGTGCCAGCAGTTTAAAGGGGGGGACTGCGGTCGTGGGGACCCAGTACTTC.